Detailed here is one T cell receptor beta chain. Original handling: Reference gene primer amplification in the assay estimated nucleated cell counts. The repertoire was sequenced with immunoSEQ multiplex PCR; TCRdb's copy has only in-frame clones and lacks some. The DNA gave D and trimming, while V, J and clone size come from that table. The sample holds hundreds of thousands of clones, almost 90% seen once. The data were obtained in a study of blood T cell repertoires in COVID-19. Study-wide context: Donors in the United States, Italy and Spain gave samples during acute or convalescent COVID-19.

The CDR3 length is 18 residues. Germline CDR1 and CDR2: MGHDK and SYGVNS. The ends were cut back, 5 bases at V and 0 bases at J, with 21 bases in the middle. Self-reported history from a screening survey and questionnaire set each donor's cohort. The gene calls are TRBV25-1 and TRBJ2-3; the D gene is possibly TRBD1 (6 bases). The sequenced sample was PBMCs or T cells enriched from blood (not recorded which). The sequence came from a young woman with acute COVID-19. The CDR3 nucleotides read TGTGCCAGCAGTTCACCGCTTACAGGGAAAACTAGCACAGATACGCAGTATTTT. Translation: CASSSPLTGKTSTDTQYF.